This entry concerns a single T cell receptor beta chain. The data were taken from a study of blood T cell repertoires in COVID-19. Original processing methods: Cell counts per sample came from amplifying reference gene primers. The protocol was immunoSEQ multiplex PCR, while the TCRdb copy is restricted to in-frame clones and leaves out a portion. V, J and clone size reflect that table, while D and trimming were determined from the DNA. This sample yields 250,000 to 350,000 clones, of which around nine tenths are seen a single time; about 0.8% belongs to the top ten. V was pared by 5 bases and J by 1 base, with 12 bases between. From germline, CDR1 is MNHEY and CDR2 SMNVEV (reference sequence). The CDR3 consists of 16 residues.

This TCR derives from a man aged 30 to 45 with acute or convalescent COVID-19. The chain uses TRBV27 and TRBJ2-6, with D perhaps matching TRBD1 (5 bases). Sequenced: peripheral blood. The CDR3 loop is CASSGDDSSGANVLTF. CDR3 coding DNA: TGTGCCAGCAGTGGGGATGACAGTTCTGGGGCCAACGTCCTGACTTTC.